This T cell receptor (beta chain) stems from a study of shared clonotypes between healthy human individuals. Study context: Ranging from 18 to 49 in age, donors were two women and three men. CD4 naive and memory got three plates each, CD8 naive two, CD8 memory one.

Points from the study as a whole: Blood alone was sampled, and tissue repertoires likely differ. The naive CD4 repertoires of a few donors were compared, and roughly 5.1% of clonotypes were shared.

The method was immunoSEQ multiplex PCR; TCRdb's version includes in-frame clones alone and lacks a portion of them. Here the sample spans over 1.4 million clones, approximately 96% being singletons. The germline V gene encodes CDR1 SGDLS and CDR2 YYNGEE. Trimming removed 0 bases from V and 6 bases from J, with 15 bases in between. The CDR3 runs 16 residues. Points on this clone: Its target is unknown.

The rearrangement uses TRBV9 and TRBJ2-2; D possibly uses TRBD1 or TRBD2 (7 bases each). The sequence derives from a man aged 25-45 years in good health. Input material: naive CD4+ T cells sorted from blood. This sample's subset: CD45RA+ positively selected. DNA for the CDR3: TGTGCCAGCAGCGTAGTGACAGGGAGGGGATCCGGGGAGCTGTTTTTT. Amino acid sequence: CASSVVTGRGSGELFF.